This is a list of T cell receptor beta chains from one sample in a study of human T cells and chemical hapten exposure. TCRdb fed the RACE reads into MiXCR, producing one record per CDR3 protein. The sample contains tens of thousands of distinct CDR3 sequences, around 9.6% of which appear only once. Sequences were derived from whole blood, sampled in connection with sensitization to the hapten diphenylcyclopropenone (DPC). The receptors were sampled from a woman aged 40-49 years with alopecia areata. Some clones in this sample may be carry-over from other donors' samples. CDR3s leave out the opening cysteine and the closing phenylalanine or tryptophan.

j_gene,v_gene,CDR3aa
TRBJ1-1,TRBV7-9,ASSLMGQGLNTEAF
TRBJ2-5,TRBV20-1,SARTGVASETQY
TRBJ2-1,TRBV28,ASSLYGTGYNEQF
TRBJ2-3,TRBV25-1,ASSLAFTDTQY
TRBJ1-5,TRBV28,ASSGGQGIRQPQH
TRBJ1-6,TRBV28,ASSSPPKPRDRGPPLH
TRBJ2-5,TRBV20-1,SASGQGAEETQY
TRBJ2-5,TRBV10-3,AISRERGLNSAQY
TRBJ1-2,TRBV5-1,ASSLAPTGTNYGYT
TRBJ1-3,TRBV5-4,ASSFRGGSGNTIY
TRBJ2-7,TRBV5-1,ASSLGLAGGPSYEQY
TRBJ2-5,TRBV24-1,ATSDYPAETQY
TRBJ1-1,TRBV15,ATAPGQGNTEAF
TRBJ1-3,TRBV21-1,ASSKSGNNSGNTIY
TRBJ1-2,TRBV12-3/TRBV12-4,ASKDRARGYGYT
TRBJ2-7,TRBV2,ASIGSSQSSYEQY
TRBJ2-1,TRBV4-1,ASSQAGTGYNEQF